One sample yielded the 2 T cell receptor beta chains listed below, sequenced in a study of T cells in Graves' hyperthyroidism and ophthalmopathy. From RNA transcripts, TCR beta CDR3 regions were amplified. The study used the HTBI primer set for a first-round RT-PCR of the TCR CDR3. MiXCR, run by TCRdb on the multiplex PCR reads, gives a single entry per CDR3 protein. Here the sample spans 250,000 to 350,000 distinct CDR3 sequences, approximately 17% being singletons. Sequencing was carried out using blood. The receptors were sampled from a woman aged 55-75 years with Graves' ophthalmopathy.

The table lists this clonotype with a few counts. The V gene is TRBV19, the J gene TRBJ2-1; D tentatively fits TRBD1 or TRBD2 (5 bases each). CDR1 and CDR2 (germline): LNHDA, SQIVND (reference sequence). The length of the CDR3 is 17 residues. V lost 5 bases and J lost 3, with 20 bases in between. As DNA, the CDR3 is TGTGCCAGTAGTCCGATTCCGGGACGCGCTTTCTACAATGAGCAGTTCTTC. As protein: CASSPIPGRAFYNEQFF.

The chain is built from TRBV20-1 and TRBJ2-3; TRBD2 matches at 10 bases. CDR1 is DFQATT and CDR2 is SNEGSKA in the germline V gene (reference sequence). The CDR3 extends over 16 amino acids. The V and J ends lost 6 bases and 4 bases, in that order; junction bases with no gene match: 13. CDR3 loop: CSAGRLAGVSADTQYF. The CDR3 DNA reads TGCAGTGCCGGCCGCCTAGCGGGAGTCTCGGCAGATACGCAGTATTTT.